A single sample is the source of the 29 T cell receptor beta chains below, sequenced in a study of blood T cells in healthy people across ages. Combining a sample-barcoded 5' primer with a J-beta primer mix, a second PCR ran for 7 to 11 cycles. TCRdb used MiXCR to reprocess the 5' RACE reads, holding one entry per CDR3 protein. The sample shows 1.5 million to 2 million distinct CDR3 sequences, more than 35% of them seen only once. The specimen sequenced was blood. The receptors shown here come from a human donor in good health.

The chain couples TRBV3-1 to TRBJ2-5; D ambiguous. The CDR3 has 14 residues. The V and J ends lost 0 bases and 4 bases respectively, with 9 bases between them. Per the germline V gene, CDR1 is LGHDT and CDR2 is YNNKEL (reference sequence). The CDR3 region is CASSQDTVRETQYF. The CDR3 coding sequence is TGTGCCAGCAGCCAAGATACGGTGAGAGAGACCCAGTACTTC.

The V and J genes are TRBV4-3 and TRBJ1-4, with no clear D. Germline V lookup: CDR1 LGHNA, CDR2 YSLEER. The CDR3 has 13 residues. V was clipped by 4 bases and J by 8 bases, with 11 bases between them. For the CDR3, the DNA is TGCGCCAGCAGCCCCAGAGCGGCCGAAAAACTGTTTTTT. Its translation is CASSPRAAEKLFF.

The chain employs TRBV20-1 and TRBJ1-1; D is undetermined. V was shortened by 0 bases and J by 6 bases, with 11 bases between the two germline ends. Germline V gene sequence: CDR1 DFQATT, CDR2 SNEGSKA (reference sequence). CDR3 length: 13 amino acids. The chain's CDR3 is CSARERSGAEAFF. The CDR3 coding sequence is TGCAGTGCTAGAGAGAGGTCCGGGGCTGAAGCTTTCTTT.

This clonotype was observed a few times. This chain joins TRBV24-1 and TRBJ2-1; possible D gene TRBD1, 6 bases. The CDR3 has 14 amino acids. V lost 4 bases to trimming and J lost 7 bases, with 13 bases between them. From germline, CDR1 is KGHDR and CDR2 SFDVKD. CDR3 loop: CATSEYTGSNEQFF. The CDR3 DNA is TGTGCCACCAGTGAATATACAGGGTCGAATGAGCAGTTCTTC.

The chain combines TRBV5-1 with TRBJ2-3, with 8 bases lining up with TRBD2. V lost 4 bases and J lost 4; bases outside the gene matches: 11. This CDR3 spans 16 amino acids. The germline gives CDR1 SGHRS, CDR2 YFSETQ. The CDR3 DNA reads as TGCGCCAGCAGCCGAACTGAGACTAGCGTCGCAGATACGCAGTATTTT. Translating gives CASSRTETSVADTQYF.

CDR3 amino acids: CASSLPGLAGSNEQFF. The CDR3 DNA reads as TGCGCCAGCAGCTTACCGGGACTAGCGGGGAGCAATGAGCAGTTCTTC. This chain links TRBV5-1 with TRBJ2-1; TRBD2 matches 13 bases. Germline CDR1 SGHRS, CDR2 YFSETQ. After removal of 2 bases from V and 6 bases from J, the junction contained 5 bases not matched to a gene. The CDR3 is 16 amino acids. Drawing the rest from reference TRBV5-1 and TRBJ2-1, the complete variable domain is KAGVTQTPRYLIKTRGQQVTLSCSPISGHRSVSWYQQTPGQGLQFLFEYFSETQRNKGNFPGRFSGRQFSNSRSEMNVSTLELGDSALYLCASSLPGLAGSNEQFFGPGTRLTVL.

Points on this clonotype: An end of the junction does not agree with germline; a read error may underlie this. CDR3 protein: CASSLLGYGNIEAFF. The DNA for the CDR3 is TGTGCCAGCAGCTTATTGGGGTACGGGAACATTGAAGCTTTCTTT. This rearrangement joins TRBV7-8 to TRBJ1-1; D is unresolved. The CDR3 sequence is 15 residues long. CDR1 and CDR2 (germline): SGHVS, FQNEAQ.

This chain uses TRBV5-1 with TRBJ1-4; TRBD1 might be the D (6 bases). The CDR3 has 15 amino acids. Germline CDR1 is SGHRS and CDR2 is YFSETQ. V was pared by 1 base and J by 8 bases, with 15 bases between. CDR3 amino acids: CASSLSGGAGEKLFF. CDR3 in DNA: TGCGCCAGCAGCTTGTCTGGGGGCGCAGGGGAAAAACTGTTTTTT.

V and J are TRBV7-3 and TRBJ2-5, with D maybe TRBD2 (6 bases). CDR3 length equals 15 residues. The V and J ends lost 1 base and 1 base respectively, with 10 bases between them. From germline, CDR1 is SGHTA and CDR2 FQGTGA. The CDR3 sequence: CASSLNGGTQETQYF. The DNA for the CDR3 is TGTGCCAGCAGCTTAAACGGGGGAACCCAAGAGACCCAGTACTTC. The full variable domain, completed using reference TRBV7-3 and TRBJ2-5, is GAGVSQTPSNKVTEKGKYVELRCDPISGHTALYWYRQSLGQGPEFLIYFQGTGAADDSGLPNDRFFAVRPEGSVSTLKIQRTERGDSAVYLCASSLNGGTQETQYFGPGTRLLVL.

The chain employs TRBV6-2 or TRBV6-3 and TRBJ2-3; the D call may be TRBD1 or TRBD2 (6 bases each). Trimming pared 5 bases from V and 6 bases from J, leaving 15 bases between. CDR3 length: 14 amino acids. CDR1 is MNHEY, CDR2 SVGEGT, per germline. The chain's CDR3 is CASSLRGTRDTQYF. The CDR3 nucleotides are TGTGCCAGCAGTCTACGGGGGACACGCGATACGCAGTATTTT.

This clonotype occurred a few times. The chain carries TRBV28 and TRBJ1-2; 9 bases are a match to TRBD1. CDR1 is MDHEN, CDR2 SYDVKM, per germline. The CDR3 sequence is 14 residues long. V trimming: 6 bases; J trimming: 2 bases; junction bases outside the gene matches: 4. The CDR3 protein is CASRTGTGNYGYTF. The CDR3 DNA follows: TGTGCCAGCAGAACCGGGACAGGGAACTATGGCTACACCTTC.

This clonotype was observed a single time. The rearrangement links TRBV15 to TRBJ2-1, with 9 nucleotides matching TRBD2. J was trimmed by 12 bases and V by 2 bases; bases with no gene match: 14. The CDR3 is 16 amino acids. Looked up from germline, CDR1 is LNHNV and CDR2 is YYDKDF (reference sequence). In DNA form, the CDR3 reads TGTGCCACCAGCAGAAATAGCGGGGGCTCCTCTGATGGGCAGTTCTTC. Translating gives CATSRNSGGSSDGQFF.

The V gene is TRBV7-9, the J gene TRBJ1-2; no clear D. V shed 2 bases and J shed 7 bases, with 17 bases lying between them. In germline, CDR1 is SEHNR, CDR2 FQNEAQ (reference sequence). This CDR3 comprises 15 residues. The CDR3 here is CASSLRTPQAGGYTF. In nucleotides, the CDR3 is TGTGCCAGCAGCTTAAGAACCCCTCAGGCCGGTGGCTACACCTTC.

The gene calls are TRBV7-2 and TRBJ2-2; D is undetermined. CDR3 size: 17 residues. Germline V gene data show CDR1 as SGHTA and CDR2 as FQGNSA. With 7 bases removed from V and 6 bases from J, the gap between germline ends came to 24 bases. The CDR3 nucleotides are TGTGCCAGCACCCCTCTAGGCTGGGAACCCCTGTCCGGGGAGCTGTTTTTT. It translates to CASTPLGWEPLSGELFF.

About this clonotype: The junction differs from germline at one of its ends, possibly a read error. The rearrangement joins TRBV7-3 to TRBJ2-3; TRBD2 matches at 12 bases. There are 17 residues in the CDR3. The germline V gene encodes CDR1 SGHTA and CDR2 FQGTGA. CDR3 in amino acids: CASSSSGRGGGDDTQYF. As DNA, the CDR3 is TGTGCTAGCAGCTCTAGCGGGAGGGGCGGAGGTGATGATACGCAGTATTTT.

This chain connects TRBV9 to TRBJ1-1; D is ambiguous. CDR1 SGDLS and CDR2 YYNGEE come from the germline V gene. This CDR3 spans 15 amino acids. Deletions cut 3 bases from V and 0 bases from J, with 12 bases between. The CDR3 is CASSAAGVMNTEAFF. CDR3 nucleotides: TGTGCCAGCAGCGCGGCCGGGGTCATGAACACTGAAGCTTTCTTT.

The CDR3 is CASRHRQELIFYAYEQYF. The CDR3 DNA reads as TGTGCCAGCAGACATCGACAGGAACTAATATTTTACGCCTACGAGCAGTACTTC. The rearrangement joins TRBV6-2 or TRBV6-3 to TRBJ2-7; D is perhaps TRBD1 (6 bases). V was clipped by 6 bases and J by 2 bases, with 26 bases between them. This CDR3 region has 18 residues. Germline lookup yields CDR1 MNHEY and CDR2 SVGEGT.

The rearrangement links TRBV28 to TRBJ1-2; possibly TRBD1 for D (6 bases). Trimming took 1 base from V and 8 from J, leaving 11 bases between them. This CDR3 contains 13 residues. In germline, CDR1 is MDHEN, CDR2 SYDVKM. The CDR3 nucleotides read TGTGCCAGCAGTTTATATCGGGGGCTGGGCTACACCTTC. Translated, it gives CASSLYRGLGYTF.

CDR3 in amino acids: CASSRTSGALNEQFF. As DNA, the CDR3 is TGTGCCAGCAGCCGGACTAGCGGGGCCCTGAATGAGCAGTTCTTC. V gene TRBV7-3 combines with J gene TRBJ2-1; 12 positions agree with TRBD2. The CDR3 contains 15 residues. Germline assignment: CDR1 SGHTA and CDR2 FQGTGA. Trimming cost V 5 bases and J 7 bases; bases outside gene matches: 6.

V gene TRBV5-6 combines with J gene TRBJ1-1; D is possibly TRBD1 (5 bases). This CDR3 is 12 amino acids long. Deletions cut 7 bases from V and 5 bases from J, with 12 bases between. Germline V lookup: CDR1 SGHDT, CDR2 YYEEEE. CDR3 sequence: CASREGRTEAFF. CDR3 DNA: TGTGCCAGCCGGGAGGGACGAACTGAAGCTTTCTTT.

The gene calls are TRBV10-3 and TRBJ2-3; unclear D gene. This CDR3 has 11 amino acids. Trimming stripped 6 bases from V and 6 bases from J, with 7 bases between. Germline V gene lookup returns CDR1 ENHRY and CDR2 SYGVKD. CDR3 in amino acids: CAISQGDTQYF. The CDR3, as DNA: TGTGCCATCAGCCAAGGGGATACGCAGTATTTT.

About this clonotype itself: One junction end disagrees with the germline gene, perhaps due to a read error. The rearrangement joins TRBV7-9 to TRBJ2-1, with 13 bases fitting TRBD2. CDR1 and CDR2 (germline): SEHNR, FQNEAQ (reference sequence). The CDR3 consists of 18 residues. The CDR3 bases are TGTGCCAGCAGCTCTACTAGCGGGGGGGCGGAGAGATACATTGAGCAGTTCTTC. Encoded protein: CASSSTSGGAERYIEQFF. The full variable domain, in which reference TRBV7-9 and TRBJ2-1 provide the parts outside the CDR3, is DTGVSQNPRHKITKRGQNVTFRCDPISEHNRLYWYRQTLGQGPEFLTYFQNEAQLEKSRLLSDRFSAERPKGSFSTLEIQRTEQGDSAMYLCASSSTSGGAERYIEQFFGPGTRLTVL.

This rearrangement joins TRBV6-4 to TRBJ1-4; D gene unclear. The CDR3 is made up of 13 amino acids. CDR1 MRHNA and CDR2 SNTAGT come from the germline V gene. Trimming shortened V by 5 bases and J by 4 bases, and 8 bases separated the two germline ends. CDR3 loop: CASSRENNEKLFF. The CDR3 DNA reads TGTGCCAGCAGTAGGGAGAATAATGAAAAACTGTTTTTT.

The chain uses TRBV24-1 and TRBJ2-1, with 8 positions matching TRBD2. Germline V lookup: CDR1 KGHDR, CDR2 SFDVKD. The CDR3 runs to 14 residues. J gave up 5 bases and V 5 bases, and 4 bases lay outside the gene matches. The CDR3 DNA follows: TGTGCCACCAGTGGAGCGGGGGCCGACAATGAGCAGTTCTTC. It translates to CATSGAGADNEQFF.

This chain links TRBV20-1 with TRBJ2-7; TRBD2 matches at 8 bases. Near its end, the DNA agrees better with TRBJ2-5, so the J call may be wrong. The CDR3 totals 15 residues. Germline V gene sequence: CDR1 DFQATT, CDR2 SNEGSKA (reference sequence). CDR3 sequence: CSAPRSGGVQETQYF. The CDR3 region has the DNA TGCAGTGCTCCACGGTCGGGGGGGGTTCAAGAGACCCAGTACTTC.

J is TRBJ1-5 and V is TRBV4-3; D uncertain. The V gene lost 0 bases and the J gene lost 7 bases, with 13 bases spanning the gap. The germline CDR1 and CDR2 sequences are LGHNA and YSLEER. This CDR3 region has 15 residues. As DNA, the CDR3 is TGCGCCAGCAGCCAAGATCTAGGGAATTACCAGCCCCAGCATTTT. It encodes CASSQDLGNYQPQHF.

The V gene is TRBV6-2 or TRBV6-3, the J gene TRBJ2-1; D remains ambiguous. The CDR3 contains 16 residues. Germline loops: CDR1 MNHEY, CDR2 SVGEGT. With 6 bases removed from V and 5 bases from J, the gap between germline ends came to 20 bases. The CDR3 spells CASSPPSYTSNNEQFF. In nucleotides, the CDR3 is TGTGCCAGCAGCCCCCCAAGTTACACGAGTAACAATGAGCAGTTCTTC.

V usage is TRBV9 and J usage is TRBJ2-1; 8 nucleotides align to TRBD2. The CDR3 covers 14 residues. J was trimmed by 10 bases and V by 3 bases; bases with no gene match: 9. CDR1 and CDR2 from the germline V gene are SGDLS and YYNGEE. As DNA, the CDR3 is TGTGCCAGCAGCGCGGGACTAGTTAAAATGGAGCAGTTCTTC. This gives the protein CASSAGLVKMEQFF.

The V call is TRBV28, the J call TRBJ2-4; TRBD1 might be the D (5 bases). Deletions cut 4 bases from V and 13 bases from J, with 14 bases between. This CDR3 spans 12 amino acids. Per the germline V gene, CDR1 is MDHEN and CDR2 is SYDVKM. The DNA of the CDR3 is TGTGCCAGCAGTTGGCTTTTCGACAGCCAGTACTTC. This encodes CASSWLFDSQYF.